Following are 8 T cell receptor beta chains from one sample sequenced in a study of early T cells in non-severe SARS-CoV-2 infection. TCRdb re-called the 5' RACE reads through MiXCR, storing one row per CDR3 protein. The sample has 80,000 to 95,000 distinct CDR3 sequences; roughly 14% are singletons. The sample comprised whole blood. These receptors originate from an adult who was a healthcare worker with PCR-confirmed SARS-CoV-2 infection or an uninfected control (not recorded which).

This chain connects TRBV7-6 to TRBJ2-5; TRBD1 aligns across 9 bases. The CDR3 is made up of 15 amino acids. With 4 bases clipped from V and 4 bases from J, the junction kept 7 bases outside the gene matches. Looked up from germline, CDR1 is SGHVS and CDR2 is FNYEAQ. CDR3 in DNA: TGTGCCAGCAGCTACGTCCAGGACAGGGGAGAGACCCAGTACTTC. Its translation is CASSYVQDRGETQYF.

CDR3 sequence: CASGFFRDRTEAFF. The CDR3 nucleotides are TGTGCTAGTGGTTTCTTCAGGGATAGGACTGAAGCTTTCTTT. The V gene is TRBV12-5, the J gene TRBJ1-1; the D gene is possibly TRBD1 (5 bases). This CDR3 is 14 amino acids long. From germline, CDR1 is LGHNT and CDR2 FRNRAP. V was cut by 3 bases and J by 5 bases, with 13 bases left in between.

The V gene is TRBV9, the J gene TRBJ1-4, with D possibly TRBD1 on 5 matching bases. V was pared by 4 bases and J by 0 bases, with 16 bases between. Germline CDR1 reads SGDLS; CDR2 reads YYNGEE. The CDR3 is 17 residues long. CDR3 loop: CASSPEGGAATNEKLFF. CDR3 DNA: TGTGCCAGCAGCCCAGAAGGAGGGGCCGCAACTAATGAAAAACTGTTTTTT. Looking up the rest from reference TRBV9 and TRBJ1-4 gives the full variable domain: DSGVTQTPKHLITATGQRVTLRCSPRSGDLSVYWYQQSLDQGLQFLIQYYNGEERAKGNILERFSAQQFPDLHSELNLSSLELGDSALYFCASSPEGGAATNEKLFFGSGTQLSVL.

This clonotype was counted between two and nine times. The rearrangement links TRBV14 to TRBJ2-3, with 8 bases that match TRBD2. The CDR3 contains 15 residues. The V gene's germline CDR1 is SGHDN and CDR2 FVKESK. V lost 3 bases to trimming and J lost 2 bases; unmatched junction nucleotides: 4. The DNA for the CDR3 is TGTGCCAGCAGCCATCGCGGGGGGTACACAGATACGCAGTATTTT. Amino acids: CASSHRGGYTDTQYF.

This rearrangement joins TRBV12-3 or TRBV12-4 to TRBJ2-5; TRBD1 is a possible D gene (6 bases). This CDR3 is built from 15 residues. The V gene lost 4 bases and the J gene lost 5 bases, with 17 bases spanning the gap. The CDR3 spells CASSSRTGLVETQYF. In DNA, the CDR3 is TGTGCCAGCAGTTCGCGTACAGGGCTTGTTGAGACCCAGTACTTC.

This clonotype was observed a few times. V is TRBV6-1 and J is TRBJ2-6, with D perhaps matching TRBD2 (6 bases). Per the germline V gene, CDR1 is MNHNS and CDR2 is SASEGT. Trimming cost V 1 base and J 3 bases, with 31 bases left between them. CDR3 length equals 23 residues. The CDR3 coding sequence is TGTGCCAGCAGTGAAGGTGACGGGAGACGAGGGCTCGGTCGATACTTTGGGGCCAACGTCCTGACTTTC. Translating gives CASSEGDGRRGLGRYFGANVLTF.

CDR3 bases: TGTGCCAGCAGCCCGACGGGACAGTCTACTGGCTACACCTTC. It is translated as CASSPTGQSTGYTF. The chain carries TRBV9 and TRBJ1-2, with 7 positions matching TRBD1. CDR1 is SGDLS, CDR2 YYNGEE, per germline. V gave up 4 bases and J gave up 7 bases; unmatched junction bases: 10. This CDR3 region has 14 residues.

This clonotype was observed at least ten times. The V call is TRBV6-2 or TRBV6-3, the J call TRBJ1-1; D is undetermined. CDR3 length: 14 residues. Trimming pared 2 bases from V and 1 base from J, leaving 8 bases between. The germline V gene has CDR1 MNHEY and CDR2 SVGEGT. CDR3 sequence (DNA): TGTGCCAGCAGTTACGGTGTCAGGAACACTGAAGCTTTCTTT. Residues: CASSYGVRNTEAFF.